The sequence of this TCR beta chain was determined in a study of blood T cell repertoires in COVID-19. Trimming at V came to 4 bases and at J to 2 bases, leaving 10 bases not matched to a gene. The CDR3 has 16 amino acids. Germline V gives CDR1 LGHDT, CDR2 YNNKEL (reference sequence). The method was immunoSEQ multiplex PCR; TCRdb's version includes in-frame clones alone and lacks a portion of them. The table records about 180,000 clones, over 70% of them present only once. This chain uses TRBV3-1 (or the pseudogene TRBV3-2) with TRBJ2-7, with 8 bases that match TRBD2. The receptor was derived from a middle-aged woman with acute COVID-19. The sample taken for sequencing was PBMCs or T cells enriched from blood (not recorded which). The CDR3 loop reads CASSPRRREDAYEQYV. The CDR3 DNA reads as TGTGCCAGCAGCCCCCGGAGGCGGGAGGACGCCTACGAGCAGTACGTC.